The 9 T cell receptor beta chains below all came from one sample that was sequenced in a study of somatic mutations in cytotoxic T cells in rheumatoid arthritis. Measured with immunoSEQ multiplex PCR; TCRdb has only the in-frame clones, and not every one. This sample carries around 19,000 clones, approximately 80% of them seen once, and the ten largest clones take approximately 9.1%. The material sequenced was CD8+ T cells sorted from blood. These receptors all come from an adult with rheumatoid arthritis.

The V gene is TRBV2, the J gene TRBJ1-1; D gene ambiguous. Between the trimmed V and J ends, which lost 2 bases and 8 bases, there was a span of 24 bases. There are 17 residues in the CDR3. Germline CDR1 SNHLY, CDR2 FYNNEI. The chain's CDR3 is CASSETPRTPAGEEAFF. The CDR3 region has the DNA TGTGCCAGCAGTGAAACCCCGAGGACCCCAGCTGGGGAGGAAGCTTTCTTT.

CDR3 DNA: TGTGCCAGTAGTATCGGGTTTGATACGCAGTATTTT. Residues: CASSIGFDTQYF. The rearrangement uses TRBV19 and TRBJ2-3, with D unclear. Germline V gene data show CDR1 as LNHDA and CDR2 as SQIVND (reference sequence). Trimming took off 3 bases at V and 6 bases at J, with 7 bases between the two ends. The CDR3 is 12 amino acids.

This clone has a single count. V gene TRBV28 combines with J gene TRBJ1-1; the D gene is possibly TRBD1 (6 bases). In germline, CDR1 is MDHEN, CDR2 SYDVKM. The CDR3 is 14 residues long. V gave up 5 bases and J gave up 4 bases, with 14 bases separating them. The chain's CDR3 is CASSTYRVGTEAFF. DNA of the CDR3: TGTGCCAGCAGTACTTACAGGGTGGGCACTGAAGCTTTCTTT. Full variable domain (missing parts from reference TRBV28 and TRBJ1-1): DVKVTQSSRYLVKRTGEKVFLECVQDMDHENMFWYRQDPGLGLRLIYFSYDVKMKEKGDIPEGYSVSREKKERFSLILESASTNQTSMYLCASSTYRVGTEAFFGQGTRLTVV.

The rearrangement joins TRBV7-8 to TRBJ1-5; 8 nucleotides agree with TRBD1. CDR1 and CDR2 from the germline V gene are SGHVS and FQNEAQ. This CDR3 has 14 amino acids. V trimming: 5 bases; J trimming: 4 bases; junction bases outside the gene matches: 4. CDR3 nucleotide sequence: TGTGCCAGCAGCATCAGGGGGCGGAATCAGCCCCAGCATTTT. Encoded protein: CASSIRGRNQPQHF.

The chain uses TRBV28 and TRBJ1-1; a possible D gene is TRBD1 (5 bases). Per germline, CDR1 MDHEN and CDR2 SYDVKM. This CDR3 is 14 amino acids long. Trimming removed 4 bases at V and 0 bases at J, with 9 bases between. CDR3 sequence reads: CASSYDSMNTEAFF. CDR3 bases: TGTGCCAGCAGTTATGACAGTATGAACACTGAAGCTTTCTTT.

By proportion, this clone is medium-sized. V and J are TRBV6-1 and TRBJ2-7, with 10 bases aligning to TRBD2. The CDR3 spans 15 residues. Trimming at V came to 6 bases and at J to 4 bases, leaving 9 bases not matched to a gene. Germline V gene data show CDR1 as MNHNS and CDR2 as SASEGT. CDR3 sequence: CASSQWTSGFYEQYF. DNA of the CDR3: TGTGCCAGCAGCCAATGGACTAGCGGATTTTACGAGCAGTACTTC.

The chain links TRBV4-3 to TRBJ1-5, with D hard to call. Trimming cost V 0 bases and J 5 bases, with 8 bases left between them. Germline V gene data show CDR1 as LGHNA and CDR2 as YSLEER. The CDR3 totals 14 residues. CDR3 sequence reads: CASSQDERDQPQHF. CDR3 DNA: TGCGCCAGCAGCCAAGATGAACGGGATCAGCCCCAGCATTTT.

The chain joins TRBV11-2 to TRBJ2-5; the match to TRBD2 covers 10 bases. The germline V gene encodes CDR1 SGHAT and CDR2 FQNNGV. The J segment lost 2 bases and the V segment lost 0 bases, leaving 9 bases of the junction unmatched. CDR3 length: 18 amino acids. DNA for the CDR3: TGTGCCAGCAGCTTAGATTATAGCGGGAGGAACCAACAAGAGACCCAGTACTTC. This encodes CASSLDYSGRNQQETQYF.

The gene calls are TRBV27 and TRBJ2-3; D unclear. Trimming stripped 3 bases from V and 3 bases from J, with 10 bases between. CDR1 MNHEY and CDR2 SMNVEV come from the germline V gene (reference sequence). This CDR3 is 14 amino acids long. CDR3 region: CASSLVGETDTQYF. DNA for the CDR3: TGTGCCAGCAGTTTGGTTGGCGAGACAGATACGCAGTATTTT.